This T cell receptor (beta chain) was sequenced in a study of shared clonotypes between healthy human individuals. Study results and limitations: Some naive CD4 clonotypes, 4% to 6%, turned up in common across four donors.

Sequenced by immunoSEQ multiplex PCR; TCRdb stores in-frame clones only, minus some. The sample contains about 510,000 clones, 95% to 97% of which appear only once. This clone came up once. Its antigen is unknown. V shed 4 bases and J 6 bases; nucleotides not matched to a gene: 8. This CDR3 has 14 residues. Germline V gives CDR1 MNHNY, CDR2 SVGAGI (reference sequence). The receptor was isolated from a woman in her thirties in good health. The sample consisted of naive CD4+ T cells sorted from blood. The subset here: CD45RA+ positively selected. The chain uses TRBV6-6 and TRBJ2-7; 8 bases fit TRBD1. CDR3 nucleotides: TGTGCCAGCAGTTTTGGACAGGGAAGGCGCGAGCAGTACTTC. Its translation is CASSFGQGRREQYF.